This T cell receptor beta chain was retrieved from a study of response to subunit inactivated influenza vaccine. Overall study findings and caveats: The authors suggested that few new T cells are recruited per seasonal influenza vaccination.

About this clonotype: Its antigen is undetermined.

From the RT-PCR reads, TCRdb called clonotypes with MiXCR, one entry per CDR3 protein. The sample lists about 800,000 distinct CDR3 sequences, around 21% seen once, with about a tenth in the top ten. Trimming cost V 2 bases and J 7 bases; bases outside gene matches: 7. This CDR3 has 15 amino acids. CDR1 MNHEY and CDR2 SMNVEV come from the germline V gene (reference sequence). The TCR originated in a man in his fifties who received an inactivated influenza vaccine. The source material was PBMCs from blood, sampled approximately 5 days after vaccination. The chain recombines TRBV27 with TRBJ2-1; 8 nucleotides agree with TRBD2. CDR3 residues: CASSLNGGAINEQFF. The CDR3 coding sequence is TGTGCCAGCAGTTTAAACGGGGGGGCCATTAATGAGCAGTTCTTC.